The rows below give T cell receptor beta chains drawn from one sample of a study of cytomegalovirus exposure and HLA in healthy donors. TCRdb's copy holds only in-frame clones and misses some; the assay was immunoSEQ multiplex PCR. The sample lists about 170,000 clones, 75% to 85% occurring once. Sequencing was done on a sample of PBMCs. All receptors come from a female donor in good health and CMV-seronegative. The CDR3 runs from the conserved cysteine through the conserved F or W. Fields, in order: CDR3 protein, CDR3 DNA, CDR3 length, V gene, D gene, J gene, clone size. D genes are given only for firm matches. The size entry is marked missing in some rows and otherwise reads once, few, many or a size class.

CDR3 protein: CASRPPGQGARVDGYTF; CDR3 DNA: TGTGCCAGTAGGCCCCCGGGACAGGGGGCGAGGGTGGATGGCTACACCTTC; CDR3 length: 17; V gene: TRBV19; D gene: TRBD1; J gene: TRBJ1-2; clone size: -
CDR3 protein: CASSPGAGSFMNYEQYF; CDR3 DNA: TGTGCCAGCAGCCCCGGGGCGGGGAGCTTTATGAACTACGAGCAGTACTTC; CDR3 length: 17; V gene: TRBV5-4; D gene: -; J gene: TRBJ2-7; clone size: -
CDR3 protein: CASSPGGSAGANVLTF; CDR3 DNA: TGTGCCAGCAGCCCGGGGGGGAGCGCTGGGGCCAACGTCCTGACTTTC; CDR3 length: 16; V gene: TRBV9; D gene: TRBD2; J gene: TRBJ2-6; clone size: -
CDR3 protein: CAWSDRSGNTEAFF; CDR3 DNA: TGTGCCTGGAGTGACAGGTCGGGGAACACTGAAGCTTTCTTT; CDR3 length: 14; V gene: TRBV30; D gene: -; J gene: TRBJ1-1; clone size: once
CDR3 protein: CASSYTSSGANVLTF; CDR3 DNA: TGTGCCAGCAGCTACACAAGCTCTGGGGCCAACGTCCTGACTTTC; CDR3 length: 15; V gene: TRBV4-2; D gene: -; J gene: TRBJ2-6; clone size: -
CDR3 protein: CASSLVVSLAETLYNEQFF; CDR3 DNA: TGTGCCAGCAGCTTAGTAGTGTCTCTAGCGGAAACCTTGTACAATGAGCAGTTCTTC; CDR3 length: 19; V gene: TRBV13; D gene: TRBD2; J gene: TRBJ2-1; clone size: once
CDR3 protein: CASSEAVGGATEAFF; CDR3 DNA: TGTGCCAGCAGTGAGGCGGTTGGGGGGGCCACTGAAGCTTTCTTT; CDR3 length: 15; V gene: TRBV6-1; D gene: -; J gene: TRBJ1-1; clone size: -
CDR3 protein: CASSSRGREFPGYTF; CDR3 DNA: TGTGCCAGCAGCTCCAGGGGGCGCGAGTTTCCTGGCTACACCTTC; CDR3 length: 15; V gene: TRBV7-6; D gene: TRBD1; J gene: TRBJ1-2; clone size: -
CDR3 protein: CASSGGGTGANVLTF; CDR3 DNA: TGTGCCAGCAGTGGAGGGGGCACAGGGGCCAACGTCCTGACTTTC; CDR3 length: 15; V gene: TRBV13; D gene: -; J gene: TRBJ2-6; clone size: -
CDR3 protein: CASSYRQGSTDTQYF; CDR3 DNA: TGTGCCAGCAGTTACCGTCAGGGGAGCACAGATACGCAGTATTTT; CDR3 length: 15; V gene: TRBV6-6; D gene: -; J gene: TRBJ2-3; clone size: -
CDR3 protein: CASSQGQGTYEQYF; CDR3 DNA: TGTGCCAGCAGTCAGGGACAGGGGACCTACGAGCAGTACTTC; CDR3 length: 14; V gene: TRBV2; D gene: TRBD1; J gene: TRBJ2-7; clone size: -
CDR3 protein: CASRRGFDTEAFF; CDR3 DNA: TGTGCCAGCAGGCGCGGGTTTGACACTGAAGCTTTCTTT; CDR3 length: 13; V gene: TRBV6-5; D gene: -; J gene: TRBJ1-1; clone size: once
CDR3 protein: CASKRELRSTDTQYF; CDR3 DNA: TGTGCCAGCAAGCGGGAGTTGAGAAGCACAGATACGCAGTATTTT; CDR3 length: 15; V gene: TRBV6-5; D gene: TRBD2; J gene: TRBJ2-3; clone size: -
CDR3 protein: CASNTGGLGTGELFF; CDR3 DNA: TGTGCCTCGAACACGGGGGGGCTCGGCACCGGGGAGCTGTTTTTT; CDR3 length: 15; V gene: TRBV19; D gene: TRBD2; J gene: TRBJ2-2; clone size: -
CDR3 protein: CASSHGQSGYGYTF; CDR3 DNA: TGTGCCAGCAGTCACGGACAGTCGGGATATGGCTACACCTTC; CDR3 length: 14; V gene: TRBV28; D gene: -; J gene: TRBJ1-2; clone size: -
CDR3 protein: CASSRGQGMNTEAFF; CDR3 DNA: TGTGCCAGCAGCCGGGGACAGGGAATGAACACTGAAGCTTTCTTT; CDR3 length: 15; V gene: TRBV7-2; D gene: TRBD1; J gene: TRBJ1-1; clone size: once
CDR3 protein: CASSPAGGSYGYTF; CDR3 DNA: TGTGCCAGCTCACCGGCGGGGGGCAGCTATGGCTACACCTTC; CDR3 length: 14; V gene: TRBV18; D gene: -; J gene: TRBJ1-2; clone size: -
CDR3 protein: CASSSAGVAGAGGEQYF; CDR3 DNA: TGTGCCAGCAGTTCCGCAGGGGTAGCGGGAGCAGGGGGCGAGCAGTACTTC; CDR3 length: 17; V gene: TRBV28; D gene: TRBD2; J gene: TRBJ2-7; clone size: -
CDR3 protein: CASSLTLLSSPFF; CDR3 DNA: TGTGCCAGCAGCTTAACGTTGTTATCTAGCCCGTTCTTC; CDR3 length: 13; V gene: TRBV7-3; D gene: -; J gene: TRBJ2-1; clone size: -
CDR3 protein: CASSVGEETQYF; CDR3 DNA: TGTGCCAGCAGCGTAGGAGAAGAGACCCAGTACTTC; CDR3 length: 12; V gene: TRBV9; D gene: -; J gene: TRBJ2-5; clone size: -